The 15 T cell receptor beta chains below were found in one sample sequenced in a study of T cell changes during pregnancy in multiple sclerosis. The method was immunoSEQ multiplex PCR; TCRdb's version includes in-frame clones alone and lacks a portion of them. This sample has around 99,000 clones, with around 92% found just once. The input for sequencing was peripheral blood, taken in the first trimester of pregnancy. The receptors originated from a female donor with multiple sclerosis, enrolled in a pregnancy study.

This chain links TRBV7-2 with TRBJ2-3; no definite D call. This CDR3 region has 15 residues. In germline, CDR1 is SGHTA, CDR2 FQGNSA. Trimming stripped 8 bases from V and 8 bases from J, with 23 bases between. The CDR3 DNA reads TGTGCCAGCCCCTCCACAGTTTCCAGCCTGGGTACGCAGTATTTT. Translation gives CASPSTVSSLGTQYF.

The chain couples TRBV10-3 to TRBJ2-4; TRBD2 is a possible D gene (6 bases). Germline V CDR1 and CDR2: ENHRY, SYGVKD. The germline V and J ends were trimmed by 7 bases and 0 bases, with 22 bases remaining between them. The CDR3 covers 18 residues. CDR3 nucleotide sequence: TGTGCCATCATTTATGAGAGGAGGGGAACCCTAGCCAAAAACATTCAGTACTTC. Protein product: CAIIYERRGTLAKNIQYF.

The chain carries TRBV5-4 and TRBJ1-2; D remains ambiguous. V lost 4 bases and J 0 bases, leaving 13 bases between the germline ends. The CDR3 is made up of 15 amino acids. Per germline, CDR1 SGHNT and CDR2 YYREEE (reference sequence). The CDR3 DNA follows: TGTGCCAGCAGCCCGCCCCTGGCAGCTAACTATGGCTACACCTTC. Its protein product is CASSPPLAANYGYTF.

This sequence joins TRBV15 and TRBJ2-2, with D hard to call. The CDR3 loop spans 14 amino acids. Germline V gene sequence: CDR1 LNHNV, CDR2 YYDKDF (reference sequence). V was trimmed by 5 bases and J by 7 bases, leaving 14 bases between them. This CDR3 is CATSQGVVGGELFF. CDR3 coding DNA: TGTGCCACCAGCCAAGGAGTGGTTGGCGGGGAGCTGTTTTTT.

There are a few counts of this clone. The chain combines TRBV29-1 with TRBJ1-5; 9 positions agree with TRBD1. The germline V gene has CDR1 SQVTM and CDR2 ANQGSEA. V was pared by 5 bases and J by 4 bases, with 3 bases of the junction left unmatched. This CDR3 has 13 amino acids. The CDR3 bases are TGCAGCGTTACAGGGGGCTGGAATCAGCCCCAGCATTTT. Protein: CSVTGGWNQPQHF.

This clone was observed a few times. This chain connects TRBV6-5 to TRBJ1-1, with a tentative D call TRBD1 (6 bases). The V gene lost 5 bases and the J gene lost 1 base, with 14 bases spanning the gap. Germline V gene lookup returns CDR1 MNHEY and CDR2 SVGAGI. This CDR3 is built from 15 residues. The CDR3 loop is CASSLQTGKNTEAFF. The CDR3 nucleotides read TGTGCCAGCAGTCTTCAGACAGGCAAGAACACTGAAGCTTTCTTT.

V usage is TRBV28 and J usage is TRBJ2-7; 8 nucleotides agree with TRBD2. Germline V gene data show CDR1 as MDHEN and CDR2 as SYDVKM. CDR3 length: 15 residues. Germline trimming cut 1 base from V and 0 bases from J; bases unmatched to any gene: 2. The DNA for the CDR3 is TGTGCCAGCAGTTTATTCAGCGGGAGCTCCTACGAGCAGTACTTC. It specifies CASSLFSGSSYEQYF.

The chain combines TRBV27 with TRBJ2-1, with 10 bases fitting TRBD2. Germline V lookup: CDR1 MNHEY, CDR2 SMNVEV (reference sequence). With V trimmed by 2 bases and J by 5 bases, 6 bases remained unmatched. The CDR3 is 16 residues long. CDR3 protein: CASSLRWTSGNNEQFF. The CDR3 DNA is TGTGCCAGCAGTTTAAGGTGGACTAGCGGAAACAATGAGCAGTTCTTC.

The chain recombines TRBV7-9 with TRBJ1-1, with 8 nucleotides matching TRBD1. After removal of 5 bases from V and 0 bases from J, the junction contained 5 bases not matched to a gene. The CDR3 contains 15 residues. The germline CDR1 and CDR2 sequences are SEHNR and FQNEAQ (reference sequence). The CDR3 protein is CASSQETGVNTEAFF. CDR3 DNA sequence: TGTGCCAGCAGCCAAGAGACAGGGGTGAACACTGAAGCTTTCTTT.

The chain links TRBV11-2 to TRBJ2-3; D gene ambiguous. V lost 3 bases and J 3 bases, leaving 7 bases between the germline ends. Germline V CDR1 and CDR2: SGHAT, FQNNGV. The CDR3 totals 13 residues. CDR3 region: CASSLAYTDTQYF. The CDR3 nucleotides read TGTGCCAGCAGCTTGGCTTATACAGATACGCAGTATTTT.

This chain connects TRBV6-6 to TRBJ2-1; 7 positions match TRBD1. V lost 6 bases to trimming and J lost 5 bases; unmatched junction nucleotides: 4. The germline V gene encodes CDR1 MNHNY and CDR2 SVGAGI (reference sequence). CDR3 length equals 13 residues. CDR3 DNA sequence: TGTGCCAGCAGCAAGGGGGCTAACAATGAGCAGTTCTTC. Translating it yields CASSKGANNEQFF.

The genes are TRBV28 and TRBJ2-1; possibly TRBD2 for D (7 bases). Trimming shortened V by 3 bases and J by 4 bases, and 16 bases separated the two germline ends. The CDR3 has 16 residues. CDR1 and CDR2 from the germline V gene are MDHEN and SYDVKM. CDR3 nucleotides: TGTGCCAGCAGTTTTACAGGGAGGGGGACTTACAATGAGCAGTTCTTC. Translating it yields CASSFTGRGTYNEQFF.

This chain joins TRBV4-2 and TRBJ1-2; 8 nucleotides line up with TRBD1. The V segment lost 0 bases and the J segment 6 bases; nucleotides outside the gene matches: 6. CDR1 is LGHNA and CDR2 is YNFKEQ in the germline V gene. The CDR3 sequence is 15 residues long. The DNA for the CDR3 is TGTGCCAGCAGCCAAGACTTACAGGGGGGAGATGGCTACACCTTC. It codes for CASSQDLQGGDGYTF.

The rearrangement links TRBV5-6 to TRBJ2-3, with TRBD1 as a possible D gene (5 bases). The CDR3 sequence is 15 residues long. The germline V gene has CDR1 SGHDT and CDR2 YYEEEE. Between the trimmed V and J ends, which lost 0 bases and 2 bases, there was a span of 10 bases. The chain's CDR3 is CASSLETGPTDTQYF. DNA of the CDR3: TGTGCCAGCAGCTTGGAAACAGGACCCACAGATACGCAGTATTTT.

This sequence joins TRBV18 and TRBJ1-2; 8 nucleotides agree with TRBD1. V lost 5 bases, J lost 4 bases, and 3 bases stayed unmatched. Germline V gene data show CDR1 as KGHSH and CDR2 as LQKENI. The CDR3 runs 13 residues. DNA for the CDR3: TGTGCCAGCTCAATCACAGGGGGCTATGGCTACACCTTC. Translation gives CASSITGGYGYTF.